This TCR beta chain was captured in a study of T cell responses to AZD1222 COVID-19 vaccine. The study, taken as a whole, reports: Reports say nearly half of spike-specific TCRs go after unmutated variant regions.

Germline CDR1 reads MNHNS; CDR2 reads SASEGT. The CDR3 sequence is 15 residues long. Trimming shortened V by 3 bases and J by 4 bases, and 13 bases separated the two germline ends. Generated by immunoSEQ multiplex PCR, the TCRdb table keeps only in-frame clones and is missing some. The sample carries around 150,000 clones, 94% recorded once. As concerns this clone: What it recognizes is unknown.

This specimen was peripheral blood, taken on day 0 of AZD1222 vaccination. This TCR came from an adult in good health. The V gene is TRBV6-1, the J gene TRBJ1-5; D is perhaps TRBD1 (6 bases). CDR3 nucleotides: TGTGCCAGCAGTGACGCTTGGACAGAGAATCAGCCCCAGCATTTT. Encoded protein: CASSDAWTENQPQHF.